The text below deals with one T cell receptor beta chain. The record originates from a study of blood T cell repertoires in COVID-19. Unmatched junction bases numbered 6, after V lost 0 bases and J lost 1 base. The CDR3 sequence is 15 residues long. Germline V lookup: CDR1 GTSNPN, CDR2 SVGIG (reference sequence). As originally analysed: Nucleated cell counts were estimated from reference gene primer amplification. Here immunoSEQ multiplex PCR was the method, and the copy in TCRdb shows in-frame clones only, minus some. V, J and clone size are taken as reported in that table, and D and trimming were inferred from the DNA itself. This sample yields some 150,000 clones, of which approximately 90% are seen a single time; 0.95% belongs to the top ten.

Sequenced: peripheral blood. The sequence was obtained from a woman aged 45 to 65 with acute or convalescent COVID-19. The chain combines TRBV30 with TRBJ2-7; TRBD2 agrees at 7 bases. CDR3 sequence (DNA): TGTGCCTGGAGTGTACTTGCGGGAGTTTCCTACGAGCAGTACTTC. As protein: CAWSVLAGVSYEQYF.